The sequence of this TCR beta chain was determined in a study of shared clonotypes between healthy human individuals. Study-wide context: Aged between 18 and 49, the donors were a couple of women and three men.

Study-level points and caveats: Depth was large, yet rarefaction showed that sorted-subset sequencing was incomplete.

All of the donors resided in Nashville, Tennessee, and each was a Caucasian adult. About this clone: Its antigen is undetermined.

V gave up 1 base and J gave up 3 bases, with 7 bases separating them. The CDR3 is 14 residues long. The germline V gene has CDR1 LNHNV and CDR2 YYDKDF (reference sequence). Sorted-subset replicate PCRs used 200 ng of genomic DNA. This amount corresponded to 33,000 or so T cell genomes. Sequencing used immunoSEQ multiplex PCR; TCRdb keeps in-frame clones, though not all of them. The data show about 1.5 million clones, 98% seen once. This chain links TRBV15 with TRBJ2-1; D uncertain. This receptor was obtained from a man in his thirties or forties in good health. Sequencing was done on a sample of naive CD4+ T cells sorted from blood. Regarding subset: CD45RA+ positively selected. CDR3 loop: CATSRGASYNEQFF. The CDR3 DNA is TGTGCCACCAGCAGAGGGGCGAGCTACAATGAGCAGTTCTTC.